Given below is one T cell receptor beta chain in context. This CDR3 spans 16 amino acids. J was trimmed by 5 bases and V by 1 base; bases with no gene match: 7. Germline V gene sequence: CDR1 LGHNA, CDR2 YNFKEQ. The data derive from a study of CD8 T cells in Susac syndrome. RNA totalling roughly 0.45 to 1 ug underwent reverse transcription with random hexamers. The CDR3 of TCR beta was amplified by immunoSEQ multiplex PCR across 54 Vbeta and 13 Jbeta. MiXCR, run by TCRdb on the immunoSEQ multiplex PCR reads, gives a single entry per CDR3 protein. The sample includes about 300,000 distinct CDR3 sequences, about 82% of them seen just once. Sequencing of TCR beta was carried out in blood CD8+ and CD4+ T cells.

The sample was CD8+ T cells from PBMCs. The rearrangement uses TRBV4-2 and TRBJ2-1, with TRBD2 matching over 8 bases. The TCR was taken from a human donor with multiple sclerosis. The CDR3: CASSQVGLVLDNEQFF. CDR3 nucleotides: TGTGCCAGCAGCCAAGTGGGACTAGTGCTTGACAATGAGCAGTTCTTC.